Here is one T cell receptor beta chain with its context. The antigen it recognizes is unknown. One base away there is no much larger clone; base qualities are not given. This record belongs to a study of post-analysis software for immune sequencing data (dated by TCRdb to about 2015). With regard to the full study: Recorded disease courses included relapsing-remitting, secondary progressive and progressive-relapsing multiple sclerosis, with some patients lacking subtype annotation. A subset of samples was prepared in parallel using single-end sample barcoding, then pooled and co-amplified after Illumina adapter ligation. The multiple sclerosis patient repertoires were compared with about a dozen previously published healthy control repertoires from donors aged roughly 6 to 25 years. Study-wide conclusions, independent of this receptor: Direct clustering with F measure showed strong co-clustering of samples prepared in the same batch, prompting a batch-effect correction. Normalized Chao1 diversity was significantly lower in multiple sclerosis patients than controls, suggesting substantial peripheral T-cell clonal expansion. The control group was slightly older than the multiple sclerosis patient group. Significantly higher frequencies in patients than in controls were found for about five TRBV segments, including TRBV5-6, TRBV5-1 and TRBV20-1.

From the cysteine up to the phenylalanine, the CDR3 has a length of 13 residues. Of the read, only the CDR3 DNA is kept; its 39 bases are in frame from base 1. Via the germline V gene, CDR1 is SGHVS and CDR2 FQNEAQ. The library was made by PCR. Sequencing was performed on an Illumina HiSeq 2500. To reduce PCR and sequencing biases, unique molecular identifiers were incorporated into the TCR beta cDNA libraries. About 500,000 cDNA molecules were obtained for every 1 to 10 million input T cells, so each molecule roughly corresponded to one T cell. The patient libraries were prepared and sequenced with the same protocol used for the earlier healthy control dataset. Samples belonging to the same batch were prepared together, multiplexed and sequenced on a shared HiSeq lane. Turning to the authors' computational methods: MIGEC was used to process the raw barcoded reads, and molecular identifier groups with only a single read were discarded before consensus assembly and CDR3 extraction. Clonotype tables were post-analysed with VDJtools, normalizing diversity by down-sampling all datasets to the smallest sample size. Repertoire overlap clustering matched CDR3 amino acid but not nucleotide sequences to correct batch-related cross-sample contamination. TCRdb reran the public reads through fastp at Q25 and MiXCR, keeping productive beta chains. Records with the same CDR3 protein are collapsed into one entry carrying the most frequent genes and DNA. These V and J calls are TCRdb output, not the study's own analysis. This sample has approximately 730,000 distinct CDR3 sequences in its table, and approximately 30% of those were observed once. The ten largest clones capture 0.56% of the sample.

TCR beta repertoires were profiled from peripheral blood of more than ten young patients with multiple sclerosis to demonstrate the VDJtools post-analysis software. The patients with multiple sclerosis were children and adolescents between about 6 and 16 years of age. This receptor was taken from a girl under 18 with multiple sclerosis. The source material was blood. The chain uses TRBV7-8 and TRBJ2-5; a tentative D call is TRBD1 (6 bases match). The J call may not be correct, given that the DNA end is closer to TRBJ2-7. The CDR3 here reads CASSLDPRGEQYF. The base sequence is TGTGCCAGCAGCTTAGATCCCAGGGGCGAGCAGTACTTC.